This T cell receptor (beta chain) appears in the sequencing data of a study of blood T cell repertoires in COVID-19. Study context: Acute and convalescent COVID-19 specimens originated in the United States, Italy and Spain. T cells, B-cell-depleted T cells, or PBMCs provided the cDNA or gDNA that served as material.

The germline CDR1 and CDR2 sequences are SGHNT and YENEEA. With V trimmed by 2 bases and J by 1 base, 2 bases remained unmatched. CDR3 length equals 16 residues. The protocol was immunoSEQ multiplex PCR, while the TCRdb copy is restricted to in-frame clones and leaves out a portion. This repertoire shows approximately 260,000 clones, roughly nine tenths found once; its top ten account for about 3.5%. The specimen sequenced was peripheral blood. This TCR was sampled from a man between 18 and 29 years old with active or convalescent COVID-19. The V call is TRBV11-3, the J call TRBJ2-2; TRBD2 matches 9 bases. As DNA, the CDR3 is TGTGCCAGCAGCTTACGCGGGAGGGAGAACACCGGGGAGCTGTTTTTT. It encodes CASSLRGRENTGELFF.